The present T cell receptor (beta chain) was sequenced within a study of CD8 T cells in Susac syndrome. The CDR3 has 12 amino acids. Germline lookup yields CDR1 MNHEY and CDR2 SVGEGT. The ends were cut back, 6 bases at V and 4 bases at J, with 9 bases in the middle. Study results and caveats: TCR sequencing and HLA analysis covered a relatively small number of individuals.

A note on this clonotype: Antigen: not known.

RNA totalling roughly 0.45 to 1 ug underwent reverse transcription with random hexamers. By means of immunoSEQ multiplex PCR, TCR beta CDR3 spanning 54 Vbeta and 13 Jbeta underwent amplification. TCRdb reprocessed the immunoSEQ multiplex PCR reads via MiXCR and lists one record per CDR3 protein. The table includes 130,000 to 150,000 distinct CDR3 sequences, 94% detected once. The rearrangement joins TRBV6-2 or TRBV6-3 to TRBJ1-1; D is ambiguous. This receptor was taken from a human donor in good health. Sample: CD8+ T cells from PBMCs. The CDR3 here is CASSREGTEAFF. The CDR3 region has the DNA TGTGCCAGCAGCCGCGAGGGCACTGAAGCTTTCTTT.